This TCR beta chain was profiled in a study of identical twins. Points from the study as a whole: Models underpredicted monozygotic twin sharing of out-of-frame TCR alpha.

TCRdb called the 5' RACE reads again in MiXCR, with one record for every CDR3 protein. Here the sample spans roughly 1,500,000 distinct CDR3 sequences, around 33% being singletons. Worth noting for this clonotype: Its specificity is not known.

The length of the CDR3 is 16 residues. V trimming: 3 bases; J trimming: 1 base; junction bases outside the gene matches: 3. Germline CDR1 LGHNA, CDR2 YNFKEQ. The chain is built from TRBV4-2 and TRBJ2-1; 10 nucleotides match TRBD1. The sequencing sample was made of cord blood. The clonotype comes from a newborn girl in good health. The CDR3 region is CASSQSGQGSYNEQFF. The CDR3 region has the DNA TGTGCCAGCAGCCAGTCGGGACAGGGGTCCTACAATGAGCAGTTCTTC.